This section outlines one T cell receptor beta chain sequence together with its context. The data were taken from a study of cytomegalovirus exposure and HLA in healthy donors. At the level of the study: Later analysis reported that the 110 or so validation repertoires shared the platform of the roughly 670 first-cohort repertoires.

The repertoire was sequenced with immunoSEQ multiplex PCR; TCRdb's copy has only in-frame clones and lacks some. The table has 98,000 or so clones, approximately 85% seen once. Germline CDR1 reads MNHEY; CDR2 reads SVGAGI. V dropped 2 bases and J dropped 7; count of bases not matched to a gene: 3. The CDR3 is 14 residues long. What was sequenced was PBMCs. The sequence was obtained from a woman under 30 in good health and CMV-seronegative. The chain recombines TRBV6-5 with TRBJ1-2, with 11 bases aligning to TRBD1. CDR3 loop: CASSYGQGAVGYTF. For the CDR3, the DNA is TGTGCCAGCAGTTACGGACAGGGGGCGGTTGGCTACACCTTC.